This T cell receptor beta chain was captured by sequencing in a study of blood T cell repertoires in COVID-19. In the study's own analysis: Amplification of reference gene primers was used by the study to estimate nucleated cell counts. TCRdb's table, derived via immunoSEQ multiplex PCR, lists solely in-frame clones and lacks some. V and J calls and clone size are as listed in that table; D and trimming were resolved from the DNA. The repertoire has a few hundred thousand clones, 92% of them found once; the top ten carry around 18%. After removal of 5 bases from V and 13 bases from J, the junction contained 10 bases not matched to a gene. This CDR3 comprises 14 residues. CDR1 is SNHLY, CDR2 FYNNEI, per germline. Everyone who took part was 18 to 89 years old, and they came from 20 to 25 US areas. Cohorts were determined from participant-reported clinical history.

Sequencing input: PBMCs or T cells enriched from blood (not recorded which). The sequence was obtained from a woman in her twenties or thirties who had recovered from COVID-19. V usage is TRBV2 and J usage is TRBJ1-6; 8 positions agree with TRBD1. This chain's CDR3 is CASSPGQGLGPLHF. The CDR3 DNA follows: TGTGCCAGCAGTCCCGGACAGGGACTCGGGCCCCTCCACTTT. The whole variable domain, remainder taken from reference TRBV2 and TRBJ1-6, is EPEVTQTPSHQVTQMGQEVILRCVPISNHLYFYWYRQILGQKVEFLVSFYNNEISEKSEIFDDQFSVERPDGSNFTLKIRSTKLEDSAMYFCASSPGQGLGPLHFGNGTRLTVT.